This T cell receptor (beta chain) comes out of a study of shared clonotypes between healthy human individuals. Samples underwent the assay at deep level. An even split of each subset's genomic DNA across several immunoSEQ plates was performed. When replicate PCRs were run on sorted subsets, they used about 220 ng DNA, tens of thousands of T cell genomes. Sequencing used immunoSEQ multiplex PCR; TCRdb keeps in-frame clones, though not all of them. The table includes under 2,500,000 clones, approximately 94% detected once. CDR1 WSHSY and CDR2 SAAADI come from the germline V gene. The CDR3 consists of 17 residues. After removal of 4 bases from V and 4 bases from J, the junction contained 11 bases not matched to a gene. Study-wide results and limits: Larger estimated richness was generally recorded for naive subsets relative to memory subsets.

In regard to this clone: Its antigen is currently unknown.

Material for sequencing was naive CD4+ T cells sorted from blood. This sample's subset: CD45RA+ positively selected. This receptor was identified in a man aged 18 to 30 in good health. This chain uses TRBV10-2 with TRBJ1-2, with 11 positions matching TRBD1. The CDR3 nucleotides read TGCGCCAGCAGTGCATGGACAGGGGGCTCTGGGGGCTATGGCTACACCTTC. It is translated as CASSAWTGGSGGYGYTF.